This T cell receptor beta chain was recovered during a study of T cell repertoires in cytomegalovirus infection. Study overall: Indications of both CMV infection and matching HLA type were provided by public TCR beta signatures. Study-wide results and caveats: CMV-specific HLA-C-restricted TCR beta clonotypes dominated the ex vivo response. Individuals carrying CMV plus the relevant HLA were identified by cumulative frequency of public TCR beta families.

This clonotype has more than one count but fewer than ten. Its antigen is currently unknown. TCRdb recomputed calls from the reads with MiXCR, one row per CDR3 protein. The data contain 740,000 or so distinct CDR3 sequences, 35% to 45% of them seen just once; the ten biggest clones take up more than 2.5%. The source of this sequence is a human donor in good health (CMV status not recorded). Some clones in this sample may be carry-over from other donors' samples. Input material: PBMCs.

The CDR3 DNA sequence: TGTGCCAGCACCCCGACAGGCCGGAATGAAAAACTGTTTTTT. It translates to CASTPTGRNEKLFF. This rearrangement joins TRBV11-2 to TRBJ1-4; TRBD1 might be the D (6 bases). V lost 7 bases and J lost 5, with 14 bases in between. The CDR3 covers 14 residues. CDR1 and CDR2 (germline): SGHAT, FQNNGV.